One T cell receptor beta chain is described in this entry. J was trimmed by 8 bases and V by 4 bases; bases with no gene match: 8. Germline V CDR1 and CDR2: SGHRS, YFSETQ. The CDR3 has 13 residues. Clones were sequenced by immunoSEQ multiplex PCR, and TCRdb holds only the in-frame ones, with some missing. The sample consists of 75,000 or so clones, around 92% of them appearing once. This record belongs to a study of technical replicates of blood from a handful of donors. The TCR comes from a human donor in good health. The chain couples TRBV5-1 to TRBJ1-1; TRBD1 aligns across 7 bases. The sequenced sample was T cells isolated from PBMCs. The CDR3 bases are TGCGCCAGCAGCCCGGGACAGCTCTGGGAAGCTTTCTTT. Its protein is CASSPGQLWEAFF.